This TCR beta chain was retrieved from a study of radiation and T cells in renal cell carcinoma. The time point denotes: blood 4 weeks post-SBRT, at nephrectomy. Treatment in this sample: 15 Gy SBRT to primary tumor, nephrectomy 4 weeks later. Germline V gene lookup returns CDR1 MNHEY and CDR2 SMNVEV (reference sequence). This CDR3 comprises 12 residues. Trimming cost V 5 bases and J 3 bases, with 6 bases left between them. Assay used: immunoSEQ multiplex PCR; TCRdb lists only in-frame clones, some missing. The sample contains around 100,000 clones, around 80% of which appear only once. This TCR derives from a man aged 55 to 70 with renal cell carcinoma. The sequencing used blood, collected from a patient whose treatment included radiotherapy and nephrectomy. The chain recombines TRBV27 with TRBJ2-3, with D unclear. CDR3 in amino acids: CASSTRTDTQYF. In nucleotides, the CDR3 is TGTGCCAGCAGTACCAGGACAGATACGCAGTATTTT.